This T cell receptor beta chain stems from a study of blood T cell repertoires in COVID-19. Trimming removed 6 bases at V and 0 bases at J, with 12 bases between. The CDR3 is 15 residues long. The germline V gene encodes CDR1 MNHEY and CDR2 SVGAGI. Original analysis: From reference gene primer amplification, estimates of nucleated cell counts were derived. The repertoire was sequenced with immunoSEQ multiplex PCR; TCRdb's copy has only in-frame clones and lacks some. The DNA was the basis for D and trimming; V, J and clone size are from that table. The data contain about 170,000 clones, about nine tenths of them singletons.

The clonotype was recovered from a man between 18 and 29 years old with COVID-19, enrolled during active disease. Sequenced: peripheral blood. The chain links TRBV6-5 to TRBJ1-5; D is perhaps TRBD1 (5 bases). The CDR3 loop reads CASRPDRYSNQPQHF. The CDR3 bases are TGTGCCAGCAGGCCAGACAGATATAGCAATCAGCCCCAGCATTTT.